This TCR beta chain was retrieved from a study of regulatory T cells in long-lasting Graves disease. Assembly of TCR beta libraries relied on iRepertoire HTBI primers together with Arm-PCR of CDR3 regions. TCRdb reprocessed the multiplex PCR reads via MiXCR and lists one record per CDR3 protein. Of over 650,000 distinct CDR3 sequences in the sample, 25% to 30% were seen once. Germline V lookup: CDR1 SGHTA, CDR2 FQGTGA. V was trimmed by 5 bases and J by 7 bases, leaving 21 bases between them. The CDR3 is 17 amino acids. This clonotype occurred a few times. The sample's time point: persistent/refractory GD, antithyroid drugs over 5 years with positive TRAb. Making the TCR library involved RNA that had been extracted from PBMCs.

This receptor was identified in a female donor with Graves disease. The chain uses TRBV7-3 and TRBJ1-6; D might be TRBD1 (5 bases). The specimen comprised peripheral blood mononuclear cells (PBMCs), sampled when the disease was refractory, from a patient treated with antithyroid drugs. The CDR3 region is CASSAVAPGPRNSPLHF. Written as DNA, the CDR3 is TGTGCCAGCAGCGCAGTAGCCCCGGGACCGCGAAATTCACCCCTCCACTTT.